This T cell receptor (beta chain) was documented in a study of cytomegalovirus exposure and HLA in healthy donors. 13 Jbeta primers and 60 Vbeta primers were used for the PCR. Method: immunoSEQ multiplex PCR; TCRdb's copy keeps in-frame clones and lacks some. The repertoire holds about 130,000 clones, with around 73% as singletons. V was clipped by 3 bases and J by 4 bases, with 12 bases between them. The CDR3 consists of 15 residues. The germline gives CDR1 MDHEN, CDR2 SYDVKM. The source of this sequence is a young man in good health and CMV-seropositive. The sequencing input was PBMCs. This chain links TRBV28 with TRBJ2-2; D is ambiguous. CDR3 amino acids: CASSFAVASTGELFF. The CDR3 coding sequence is TGTGCCAGCAGTTTTGCGGTAGCTTCCACCGGGGAGCTGTTTTTT.